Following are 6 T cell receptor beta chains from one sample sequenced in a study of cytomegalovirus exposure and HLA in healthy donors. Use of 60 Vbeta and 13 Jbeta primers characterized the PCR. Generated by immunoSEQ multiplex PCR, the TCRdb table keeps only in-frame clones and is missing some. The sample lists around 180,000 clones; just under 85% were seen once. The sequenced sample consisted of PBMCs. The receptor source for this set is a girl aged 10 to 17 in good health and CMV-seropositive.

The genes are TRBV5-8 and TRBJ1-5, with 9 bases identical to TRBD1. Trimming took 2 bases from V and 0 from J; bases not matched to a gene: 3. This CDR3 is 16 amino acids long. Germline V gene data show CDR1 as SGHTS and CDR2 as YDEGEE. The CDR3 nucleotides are TGTGCCAGCAGCTTCGGGACAGGGTTTAGCAATCAGCCCCAGCATTTT. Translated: CASSFGTGFSNQPQHF. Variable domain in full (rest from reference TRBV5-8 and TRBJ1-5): EAGVTQSPTHLIKTRGQQATLRCSPISGHTSVYWYQQALGLGLQFLLWYDEGEERNRGNFPPRFSGRQFPNYSSELNVNALELEDSALYLCASSFGTGFSNQPQHFGDGTRLSIL.

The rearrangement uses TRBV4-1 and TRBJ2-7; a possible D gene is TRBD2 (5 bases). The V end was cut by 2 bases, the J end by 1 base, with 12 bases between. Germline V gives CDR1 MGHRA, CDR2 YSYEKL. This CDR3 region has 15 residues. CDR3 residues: CASSQLEAASYEQYF. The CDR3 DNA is TGCGCCAGCAGCCAATTGGAGGCAGCATCCTACGAGCAGTACTTC.

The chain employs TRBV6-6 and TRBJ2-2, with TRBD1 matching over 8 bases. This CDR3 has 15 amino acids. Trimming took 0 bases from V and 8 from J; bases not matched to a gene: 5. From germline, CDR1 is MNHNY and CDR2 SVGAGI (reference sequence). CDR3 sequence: CASSYSQGGRGELFF. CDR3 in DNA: TGTGCCAGCAGTTACTCACAGGGGGGTCGAGGGGAGCTGTTTTTT.

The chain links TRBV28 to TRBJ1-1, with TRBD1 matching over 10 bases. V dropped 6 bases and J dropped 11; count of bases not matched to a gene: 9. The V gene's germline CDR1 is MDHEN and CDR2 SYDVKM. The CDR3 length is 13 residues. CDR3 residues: CASSPDRGRTAFF. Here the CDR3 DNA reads TGTGCCAGCAGCCCTGACAGGGGGCGAACCGCTTTCTTT. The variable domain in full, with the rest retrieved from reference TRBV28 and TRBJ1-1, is DVKVTQSSRYLVKRTGEKVFLECVQDMDHENMFWYRQDPGLGLRLIYFSYDVKMKEKGDIPEGYSVSREKKERFSLILESASTNQTSMYLCASSPDRGRTAFFGQGTRLTVV.

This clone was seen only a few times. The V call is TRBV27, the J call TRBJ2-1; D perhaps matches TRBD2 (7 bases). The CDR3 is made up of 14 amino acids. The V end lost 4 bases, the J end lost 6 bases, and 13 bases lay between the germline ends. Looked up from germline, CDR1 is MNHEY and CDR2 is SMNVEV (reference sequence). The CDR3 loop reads CASSSAGALNEQFF. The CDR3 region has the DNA TGTGCCAGCAGTTCGGCGGGGGCACTCAATGAGCAGTTCTTC.

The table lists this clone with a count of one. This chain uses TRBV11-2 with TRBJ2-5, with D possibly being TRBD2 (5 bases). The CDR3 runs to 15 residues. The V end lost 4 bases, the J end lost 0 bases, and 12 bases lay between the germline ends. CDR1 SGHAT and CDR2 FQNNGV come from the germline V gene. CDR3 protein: CASSSLAWYQETQYF. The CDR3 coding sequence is TGTGCCAGCAGCTCCCTAGCCTGGTACCAAGAGACCCAGTACTTC.